Here is one T cell receptor (beta chain) with its context. The assay was immunoSEQ multiplex PCR, and TCRdb's table has in-frame clones only and misses some. The sample records under 150,000 clones, about 86% being singletons. The sample comes from a study of identifying expanded T cells in peripheral blood. Germline V gives CDR1 SGHTS, CDR2 YDEGEE. Deletions cut 3 bases from V and 5 bases from J, with 11 bases between. This CDR3 is 13 amino acids long. No infections or other immune events were documented during collection. Sample: blood. The rearrangement joins TRBV5-8 to TRBJ2-5, with a possible D match to TRBD2 (6 bases). The receptor was derived from a person aged 18 to 75 in good health. The CDR3 nucleotides read TGTGCCAGCAGCTGGGCGCGGGGTGAGACCCAGTACTTC. This encodes CASSWARGETQYF.